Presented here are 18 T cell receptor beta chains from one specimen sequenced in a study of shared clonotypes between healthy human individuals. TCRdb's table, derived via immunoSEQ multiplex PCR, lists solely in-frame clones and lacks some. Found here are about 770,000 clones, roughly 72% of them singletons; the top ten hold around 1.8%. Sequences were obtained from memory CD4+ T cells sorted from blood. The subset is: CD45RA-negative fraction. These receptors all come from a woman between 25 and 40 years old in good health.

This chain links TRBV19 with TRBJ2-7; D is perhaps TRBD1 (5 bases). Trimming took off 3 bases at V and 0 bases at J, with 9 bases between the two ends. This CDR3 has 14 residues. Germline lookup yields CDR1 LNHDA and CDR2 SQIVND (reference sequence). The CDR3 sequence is CASSIRVNSYEQYF. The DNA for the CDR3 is TGTGCCAGTAGTATCAGGGTAAACTCCTACGAGCAGTACTTC.

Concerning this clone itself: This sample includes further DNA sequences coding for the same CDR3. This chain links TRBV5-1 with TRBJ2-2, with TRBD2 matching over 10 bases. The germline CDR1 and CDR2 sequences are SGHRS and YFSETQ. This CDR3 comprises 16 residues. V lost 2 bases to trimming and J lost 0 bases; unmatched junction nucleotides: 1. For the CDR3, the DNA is TGCGCCAGCAGCTTCGGACTAGCGGCGAACACCGGGGAGCTGTTTTTT. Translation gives CASSFGLAANTGELFF.

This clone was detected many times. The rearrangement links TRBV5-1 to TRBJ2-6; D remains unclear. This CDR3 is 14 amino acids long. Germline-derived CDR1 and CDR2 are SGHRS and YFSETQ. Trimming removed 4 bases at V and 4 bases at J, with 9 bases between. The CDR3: CASSESLGANVLTF. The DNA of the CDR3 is TGCGCCAGCAGCGAAAGTCTAGGGGCCAACGTCCTGACTTTC.

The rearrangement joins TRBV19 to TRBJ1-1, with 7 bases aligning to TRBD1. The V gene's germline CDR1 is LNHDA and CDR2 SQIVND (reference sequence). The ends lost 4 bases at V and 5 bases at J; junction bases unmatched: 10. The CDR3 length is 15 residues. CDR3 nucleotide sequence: TGTGCCAGTAGTACGAGCCACAGGGGACGGACTGAAGCTTTCTTT. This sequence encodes CASSTSHRGRTEAFF.

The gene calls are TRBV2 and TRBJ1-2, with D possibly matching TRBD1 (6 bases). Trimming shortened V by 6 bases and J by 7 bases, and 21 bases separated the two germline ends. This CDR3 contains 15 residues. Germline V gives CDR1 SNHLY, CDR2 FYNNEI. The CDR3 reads CASREKKGVRSGYTF. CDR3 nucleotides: TGTGCCAGCAGGGAAAAAAAGGGGGTTCGGTCTGGCTACACCTTC.

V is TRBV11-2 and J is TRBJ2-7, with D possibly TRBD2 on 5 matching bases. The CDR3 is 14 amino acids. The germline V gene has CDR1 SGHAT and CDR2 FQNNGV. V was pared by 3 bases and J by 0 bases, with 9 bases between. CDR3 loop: CASSFSGTSYEQYF. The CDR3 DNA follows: TGTGCCAGCAGCTTCAGCGGCACCTCCTACGAGCAGTACTTC.

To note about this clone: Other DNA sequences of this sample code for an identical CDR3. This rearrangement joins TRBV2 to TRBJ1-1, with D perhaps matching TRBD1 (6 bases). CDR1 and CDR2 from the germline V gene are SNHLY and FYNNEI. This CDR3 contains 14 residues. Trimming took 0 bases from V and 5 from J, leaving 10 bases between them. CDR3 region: CASSEAGGRTEAFF. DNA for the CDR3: TGTGCCAGCAGTGAAGCCGGGGGGCGTACTGAAGCTTTCTTT.

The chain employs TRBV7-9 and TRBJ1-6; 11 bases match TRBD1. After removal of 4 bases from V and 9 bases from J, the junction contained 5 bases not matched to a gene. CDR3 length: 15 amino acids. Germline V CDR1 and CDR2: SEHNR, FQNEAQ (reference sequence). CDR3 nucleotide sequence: TGTGCCAGCAGCTCCCCCGGGACAGGGGGTTCACCCCTCCACTTT. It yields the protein CASSSPGTGGSPLHF. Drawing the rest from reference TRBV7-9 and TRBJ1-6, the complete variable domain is DTGVSQNPRHKITKRGQNVTFRCDPISEHNRLYWYRQTLGQGPEFLTYFQNEAQLEKSRLLSDRFSAERPKGSFSTLEIQRTEQGDSAMYLCASSSPGTGGSPLHFGNGTRLTVT.

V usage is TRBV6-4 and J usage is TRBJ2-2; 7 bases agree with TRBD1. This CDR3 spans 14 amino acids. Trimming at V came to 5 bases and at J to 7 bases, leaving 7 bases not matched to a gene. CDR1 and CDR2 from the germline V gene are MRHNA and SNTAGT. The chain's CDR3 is CASSPDRVGGELFF. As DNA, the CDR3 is TGTGCCAGCAGTCCAGACAGGGTTGGCGGGGAGCTGTTTTTT.

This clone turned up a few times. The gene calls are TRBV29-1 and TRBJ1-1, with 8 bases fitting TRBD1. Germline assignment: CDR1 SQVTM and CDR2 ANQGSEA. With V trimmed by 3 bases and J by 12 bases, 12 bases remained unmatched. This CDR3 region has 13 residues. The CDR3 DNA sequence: TGCAGCGTTGAGGAGGGTCGGGGACAGGTTCCTTTCTTT. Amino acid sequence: CSVEEGRGQVPFF.

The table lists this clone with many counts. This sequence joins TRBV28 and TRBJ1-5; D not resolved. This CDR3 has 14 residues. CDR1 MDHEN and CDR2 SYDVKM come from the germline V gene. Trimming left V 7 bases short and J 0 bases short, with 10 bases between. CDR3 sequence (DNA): TGTGCCAGCAACGAGGGATATAGCAATCAGCCCCAGCATTTT. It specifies CASNEGYSNQPQHF.

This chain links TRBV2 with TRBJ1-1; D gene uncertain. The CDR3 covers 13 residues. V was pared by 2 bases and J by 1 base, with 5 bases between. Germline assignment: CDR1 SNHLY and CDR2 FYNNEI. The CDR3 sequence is CASSEFRNTEAFF. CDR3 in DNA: TGTGCCAGCAGTGAATTTAGGAACACTGAAGCTTTCTTT.

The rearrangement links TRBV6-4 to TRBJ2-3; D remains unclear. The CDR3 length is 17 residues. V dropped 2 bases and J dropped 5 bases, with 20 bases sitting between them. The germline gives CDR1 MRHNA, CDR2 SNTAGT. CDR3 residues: CASSDGVGIGLGDTQYF. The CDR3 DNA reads TGTGCCAGCAGTGACGGTGTAGGGATTGGTCTAGGAGATACGCAGTATTTT.

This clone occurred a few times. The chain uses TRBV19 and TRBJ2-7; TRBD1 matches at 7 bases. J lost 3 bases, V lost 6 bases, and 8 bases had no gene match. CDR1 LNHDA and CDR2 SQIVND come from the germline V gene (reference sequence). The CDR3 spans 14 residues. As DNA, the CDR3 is TGTGCCAGTAGCCTACAGGGGAATAACTACGAGCAGTACTTC. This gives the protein CASSLQGNNYEQYF.

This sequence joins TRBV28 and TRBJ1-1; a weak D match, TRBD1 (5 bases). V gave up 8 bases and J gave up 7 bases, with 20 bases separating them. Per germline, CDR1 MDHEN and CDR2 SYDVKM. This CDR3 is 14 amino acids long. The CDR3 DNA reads TGTGCCAGCGTCTCTACAGGTTGGGGACTTGAAGCTTTCTTT. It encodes CASVSTGWGLEAFF.

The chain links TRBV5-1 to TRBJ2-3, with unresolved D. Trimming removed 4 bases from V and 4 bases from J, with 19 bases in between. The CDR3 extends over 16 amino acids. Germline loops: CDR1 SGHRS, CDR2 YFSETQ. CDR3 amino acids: CASSLETSSFADTQYF. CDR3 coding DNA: TGCGCCAGCAGCCTGGAGACCAGCTCTTTTGCAGATACGCAGTATTTT.

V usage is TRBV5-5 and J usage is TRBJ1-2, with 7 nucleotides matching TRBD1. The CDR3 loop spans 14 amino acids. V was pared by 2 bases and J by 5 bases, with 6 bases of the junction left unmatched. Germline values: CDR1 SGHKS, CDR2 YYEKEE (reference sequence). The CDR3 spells CASSFTDRSYGYTF. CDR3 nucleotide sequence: TGTGCCAGCAGCTTTACGGACAGGAGTTATGGCTACACCTTC. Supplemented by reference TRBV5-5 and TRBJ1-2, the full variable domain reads DAGVTQSPTHLIKTRGQQVTLRCSPISGHKSVSWYQQVLGQGPQFIFQYYEKEERGRGNFPDRFSARQFPNYSSELNVNALLLGDSALYLCASSFTDRSYGYTFGSGTRLTVV.

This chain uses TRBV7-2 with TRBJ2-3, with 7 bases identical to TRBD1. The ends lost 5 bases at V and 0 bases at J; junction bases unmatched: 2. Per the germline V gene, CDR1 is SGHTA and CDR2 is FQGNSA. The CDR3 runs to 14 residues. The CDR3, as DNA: TGTGCCAGCAGCAGGGGGCTTAGCACAGATACGCAGTATTTT. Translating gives CASSRGLSTDTQYF.